This T cell receptor (beta chain) was found in a study of blood T cell repertoires in COVID-19 (dated by TCRdb to the early 2020s). Regarding the research as a whole: Collaborator samples came from the United States, Italy and Spain and covered acute and convalescent phases of COVID-19. Samples were obtained from the ongoing ImmuneRACE study (first 160 participants) and from some 1,300 subjects provided by 6 global collaborators. The prospective study material was composed of cDNA or gDNA derived from T cells, B-cell-depleted T cells, or PBMCs. A de-identified subject ID, COVID-19 status, age in years and sex were almost always included in the sample metadata. The repertoires were released in a freely available public database intended as a resource for research on the immune response to SARS-CoV-2. Where available, HLA class I and class II types were obtained from metadata supplied by the sample provider rather than from assay-based typing. Deeply sampled blood TCRbeta repertoires from subjects exposed to, actively infected with, or recovered from COVID-19 were included in the dataset. Results and caveats for the whole study, not just this receptor: The amount of clinical and demographic metadata varied by source and participant and was provided uncurated.

From the cysteine through the phenylalanine, the CDR3 covers 15 amino acids. The DNA shown is the 45-base CDR3, in frame from base 1. CDR1 SGHAT and CDR2 FQNNGV were looked up in the germline V gene. Relative to germline, V is 0 bases shorter and J is 7 bases shorter, with 15 bases between their ends. For this clone: This clone's antigen is unknown. No base-level quality is on record; no much larger clone is a single base apart.

In the prospective study, participants were about 18 to 100 years old, resided in about 25 geographic areas of the United States, and were enrolled through a virtual design. In the prospective study, cohorts were assigned on the basis of participant-reported clinical history obtained from a screening survey and a study questionnaire. ImmuneRACE Cohort 3 recovered participants were defined by two consecutive negative NP/OP PCR tests, healthcare professional clearance, or symptom resolution. In the prospective study, whole blood, serum and a nasopharyngeal or oropharyngeal swab were collected from each participant by mobile phlebotomists. Over a roughly two-month period, participants in the prospective study had the option of providing additional blood draws and questionnaires. Blood samples from the prospective study were shipped frozen or at room temperature prior to DNA extraction. The immunoSEQ Assay, a bias-controlled multiplex PCR, was used to amplify TCRbeta CDR3 regions from genomic DNA. The original pipeline was this. The number of nucleated cells in each sample was estimated by amplification of reference gene primers within the assay. To quantify the absolute abundance of each unique TCRbeta CDR3 rearrangement, sequence reads were collapsed and filtered. For each sample, productive Simpson clonality was calculated by taking the square root of Simpson's diversity index across productive rearrangements. The source is immuneACCESS, and TCRdb retained only in-frame sequences with V and J called. Part of the clones is not carried over; for the studies checked, unresolved V genes explain less than half of this, and the remainder is unexplained. V and J calls and clone size are those listed in that table; D and trimming were worked out from the DNA. The sample data list more than 200,000 clones, and over 80% of these were observed just once. The top ten clonotypes cover approximately 1.9% of the sample.

The chain is encoded by TRBV11-2 joined to TRBJ1-1; the best D guess is TRBD1, with 5 bases matching. Sequenced: PBMCs or T cells enriched from blood (not recorded which). This receptor was obtained from a woman in her late teens or twenties who had recovered from COVID-19. The CDR3 region reads CASSLDRVSGGEAFF. The sequence in DNA is TGTGCCAGCAGCTTAGATAGGGTTAGCGGGGGTGAAGCTTTCTTT. Here the CDR3 is joined to the reference TRBV11-2 and TRBJ1-1 genes, and the full variable domain is: EAGVAQSPRYKIIEKRQSVAFWCNPISGHATLYWYQQILGQGPKLLIQFQNNGVVDDSQLPKDRFSAERLKGVDSTLKIQPAKLEDSAVYLCASSLDRVSGGEAFFGQGTRLTVV.